These T cell receptor beta chains were read from a single sample in a study of identical twins. TCRdb re-analysed the 5' RACE reads in MiXCR, keeping a single row per CDR3 protein. The sample has more than 650,000 distinct CDR3 sequences; approximately 6.1% are singletons. The sample consisted of naive T cells sorted from blood. The receptors originated from a man aged 18 to 35 in good health. Both conserved end residues are part of each CDR3. The order of the fields is D gene, V gene, J gene, clone size, CDR3 protein, CDR3 DNA. The D gene is left open where the match is weak. The size of a clone is reported for some rows only, either as once, few or many, or as a class for expanded clones.

d_gene: .
v_gene: TRBV2
j_gene: TRBJ2-3
abundance: .
CDR3aa: CASSTGTLILGTDTQYF
CDR3nt: TGTGCCAGCAGTACCGGGACTTTAATCCTCGGCACAGATACGCAGTATTTT

d_gene: .
v_gene: TRBV4-1
j_gene: TRBJ2-3
abundance: many
CDR3aa: CASSQDGLAGANTQYF
CDR3nt: TGCGCCAGCAGCCAAGATGGGTTGGCTGGGGCAAATACGCAGTATTTT

d_gene: TRBD2
v_gene: TRBV6-1
j_gene: TRBJ2-1
abundance: many
CDR3aa: CASSPPGLANNEQFF
CDR3nt: TGTGCCAGCAGCCCCCCAGGACTAGCGAACAATGAGCAGTTCTTC

d_gene: .
v_gene: TRBV19
j_gene: TRBJ2-5
abundance: few
CDR3aa: CASSISRWNSQETQYF
CDR3nt: TGTGCCAGTAGTATCAGTAGGTGGAATAGCCAAGAGACCCAGTACTTC

d_gene: .
v_gene: TRBV10-2
j_gene: TRBJ2-1
abundance: many
CDR3aa: CASSGIGLASYNEQFF
CDR3nt: TGCGCCAGCAGTGGGATCGGGCTAGCCTCCTACAATGAGCAGTTCTTC

d_gene: .
v_gene: TRBV20-1
j_gene: TRBJ2-7
abundance: .
CDR3aa: CSAPRPSSYEQYF
CDR3nt: TGCAGTGCACCCAGACCCTCCTCCTACGAGCAGTACTTC

d_gene: TRBD1
v_gene: TRBV6-5
j_gene: TRBJ2-7
abundance: many
CDR3aa: CASGTDSYEQYF
CDR3nt: TGTGCCAGCGGGACAGACTCCTACGAGCAGTACTTC

d_gene: TRBD1
v_gene: TRBV6-1
j_gene: TRBJ2-7
abundance: .
CDR3aa: CASSEWGQGVMPYEQYF
CDR3nt: TGTGCCAGCAGTGAATGGGGACAGGGGGTTATGCCCTACGAGCAGTACTTC

d_gene: .
v_gene: TRBV30
j_gene: TRBJ1-2
abundance: many
CDR3aa: CAWSPGIDYGYTF
CDR3nt: TGTGCCTGGAGTCCGGGGATCGACTATGGCTACACCTTC

d_gene: TRBD1
v_gene: TRBV5-1
j_gene: TRBJ2-1
abundance: many
CDR3aa: CASSLALGQGEQFF
CDR3nt: TGCGCCAGCAGCTTGGCCCTCGGACAGGGGGAGCAGTTCTTC

d_gene: TRBD1
v_gene: TRBV20-1
j_gene: TRBJ1-4
abundance: .
CDR3aa: CSARMTGTNEKLFF
CDR3nt: TGCAGTGCTAGAATGACAGGGACTAATGAAAAACTGTTTTTT

d_gene: .
v_gene: TRBV6-5
j_gene: TRBJ1-4
abundance: few
CDR3aa: CASSYSGQGPNEKLFF
CDR3nt: TGTGCCAGCAGTTACTCGGGGCAGGGACCTAATGAAAAACTGTTTTTT

d_gene: TRBD2
v_gene: TRBV7-2
j_gene: TRBJ2-5
abundance: .
CDR3aa: CASSYRLARETQYF
CDR3nt: TGTGCCAGCAGCTACCGACTAGCGAGAGAGACCCAGTACTTC

d_gene: .
v_gene: TRBV9
j_gene: TRBJ2-3
abundance: many
CDR3aa: CASSSFQARSTDTQYF
CDR3nt: TGTGCCAGCAGCTCCTTCCAGGCCAGGAGCACAGATACGCAGTATTTT

d_gene: TRBD1
v_gene: TRBV5-1
j_gene: TRBJ2-5
abundance: .
CDR3aa: CASSLALVTGIEETQYF
CDR3nt: TGCGCCAGCAGCTTGGCCTTGGTGACAGGGATAGAAGAGACCCAGTACTTC

d_gene: TRBD1
v_gene: TRBV20-1
j_gene: TRBJ2-7
abundance: many
CDR3aa: CSAGDSGIEQYF
CDR3nt: TGCAGTGCCGGGGACAGTGGAATCGAGCAGTACTTC

d_gene: .
v_gene: TRBV29-1
j_gene: TRBJ2-1
abundance: few
CDR3aa: CSVDKQVPPYNEQFF
CDR3nt: TGCAGCGTGGACAAACAAGTGCCGCCCTACAATGAGCAGTTCTTC

d_gene: .
v_gene: TRBV5-1
j_gene: TRBJ2-3
abundance: many
CDR3aa: CASAKGGPDTQYF
CDR3nt: TGCGCCAGCGCAAAAGGGGGGCCAGATACGCAGTATTTT

d_gene: .
v_gene: TRBV6-1
j_gene: TRBJ2-7
abundance: few
CDR3aa: CASLFGDTPYF
CDR3nt: TGTGCCAGCCTCTTTGGGGACACTCCGTACTTC

d_gene: TRBD2
v_gene: TRBV5-1
j_gene: TRBJ2-2
abundance: many
CDR3aa: CASSLGLAASTGELFF
CDR3nt: TGCGCCAGCAGCTTGGGGCTAGCGGCGAGCACCGGGGAGCTGTTTTTT

d_gene: .
v_gene: TRBV14
j_gene: TRBJ1-6
abundance: .
CDR3aa: CASSQGPIGSPLHF
CDR3nt: TGTGCCAGCAGCCAAGGTCCAATTGGTTCACCCCTCCACTTT

d_gene: .
v_gene: TRBV12-3/TRBV12-4
j_gene: TRBJ2-3
abundance: many
CDR3aa: CASSLVRSGSRDTQYF
CDR3nt: TGTGCCAGCAGTTTAGTCCGGTCAGGTTCCAGGGATACGCAGTATTTT

d_gene: .
v_gene: TRBV15
j_gene: TRBJ2-5
abundance: few
CDR3aa: CATSRDGAAPETQYF
CDR3nt: TGTGCCACCAGCAGAGATGGGGCGGCCCCTGAGACCCAGTACTTC

d_gene: .
v_gene: TRBV16
j_gene: TRBJ1-1
abundance: few
CDR3aa: CASSPDPLMNTEAFF
CDR3nt: TGTGCCAGCAGCCCAGACCCGCTCATGAACACTGAAGCTTTCTTT

d_gene: .
v_gene: TRBV6-1
j_gene: TRBJ2-5
abundance: .
CDR3aa: CASRALGGAGETQYF
CDR3nt: TGTGCCAGCAGAGCCCTTGGGGGGGCGGGAGAGACCCAGTACTTC

d_gene: .
v_gene: TRBV7-9
j_gene: TRBJ1-2
abundance: few
CDR3aa: CASRMKSYGYTF
CDR3nt: TGTGCCAGCAGGATGAAATCCTATGGCTACACCTTC

d_gene: .
v_gene: TRBV18
j_gene: TRBJ2-7
abundance: many
CDR3aa: CASSPPGRGTYEQYF
CDR3nt: TGTGCCAGCTCACCACCTGGCAGGGGCACCTACGAGCAGTACTTC

d_gene: .
v_gene: TRBV29-1
j_gene: TRBJ2-2
abundance: few
CDR3aa: CSAVWGTGELFF
CDR3nt: TGCAGCGCCGTGTGGGGAACCGGGGAGCTGTTTTTT

d_gene: .
v_gene: TRBV12-3/TRBV12-4
j_gene: TRBJ2-1
abundance: many
CDR3aa: CASSLERRNEQFF
CDR3nt: TGTGCCAGCAGTTTAGAGAGGAGGAATGAGCAGTTCTTC

d_gene: TRBD2
v_gene: TRBV3-1
j_gene: TRBJ2-1
abundance: .
CDR3aa: CASSQGGSGRVSYNEQFF
CDR3nt: TGTGCCAGCAGCCAAGGTGGAAGCGGGAGAGTAAGCTACAATGAGCAGTTCTTC

d_gene: .
v_gene: TRBV5-1
j_gene: TRBJ2-7
abundance: many
CDR3aa: CASSPGRGYEQYF
CDR3nt: TGCGCCAGCAGCCCCGGACGGGGCTACGAGCAGTACTTC

d_gene: .
v_gene: TRBV7-9
j_gene: TRBJ2-3
abundance: .
CDR3aa: CASSRDTSLGTQYF
CDR3nt: TGTGCCAGCAGCCGGGACACCAGTCTCGGTACGCAGTATTTT

d_gene: .
v_gene: TRBV10-3
j_gene: TRBJ2-1
abundance: many
CDR3aa: CAIKGPSNDQFF
CDR3nt: TGTGCCATCAAAGGCCCAAGCAATGACCAGTTCTTC

d_gene: .
v_gene: TRBV7-9
j_gene: TRBJ1-5
abundance: many
CDR3aa: CASSLVGPNQPQHF
CDR3nt: TGTGCCAGCAGCTTAGTTGGACCCAATCAGCCCCAGCATTTT

d_gene: TRBD1
v_gene: TRBV12-3/TRBV12-4
j_gene: TRBJ1-1
abundance: many
CDR3aa: CASSLGTENTEAFF
CDR3nt: TGTGCCAGCAGTCTGGGGACAGAGAACACTGAAGCTTTCTTT

d_gene: .
v_gene: TRBV5-1
j_gene: TRBJ2-5
abundance: .
CDR3aa: CASSYWEQGPLETQYF
CDR3nt: TGCGCCAGCAGCTACTGGGAGCAGGGCCCCCTGGAGACCCAGTACTTC

d_gene: TRBD1
v_gene: TRBV18
j_gene: TRBJ2-2
abundance: .
CDR3aa: CASSPKGQEVFGELFF
CDR3nt: TGTGCCAGCTCACCAAAGGGACAGGAAGTTTTCGGGGAGCTGTTTTTT

d_gene: .
v_gene: TRBV27
j_gene: TRBJ2-1
abundance: .
CDR3aa: CASSLISNNEQFF
CDR3nt: TGTGCCAGCAGTTTAATCTCCAACAATGAGCAGTTCTTC

d_gene: TRBD2
v_gene: TRBV18
j_gene: TRBJ2-3
abundance: .
CDR3aa: CASSPGLVPTDTQYF
CDR3nt: TGTGCCAGCTCCCCGGGACTAGTTCCCACAGATACGCAGTATTTT

d_gene: TRBD1
v_gene: TRBV5-1
j_gene: TRBJ2-2
abundance: .
CDR3aa: CASSTRQGRGTGELFF
CDR3nt: TGCGCCAGCAGCACCCGACAGGGTCGGGGCACCGGGGAGCTGTTTTTT

d_gene: .
v_gene: TRBV24-1
j_gene: TRBJ2-1
abundance: .
CDR3aa: CATSPPQDPSYNEQFF
CDR3nt: TGTGCCACCAGTCCCCCGCAGGACCCCTCCTACAATGAGCAGTTCTTC

d_gene: TRBD1
v_gene: TRBV5-1
j_gene: TRBJ2-7
abundance: many
CDR3aa: CASMVPGTGVDEQYF
CDR3nt: TGCGCCAGCATGGTTCCGGGGACAGGGGTGGACGAGCAGTACTTC

d_gene: .
v_gene: TRBV5-4
j_gene: TRBJ2-3
abundance: many
CDR3aa: CASSLEGLGDTQYF
CDR3nt: TGTGCCAGCAGCTTGGAGGGCCTAGGAGATACGCAGTATTTT

d_gene: .
v_gene: TRBV5-4
j_gene: TRBJ1-1
abundance: .
CDR3aa: CASSINTEAFF
CDR3nt: TGTGCCAGCAGCATTAACACTGAAGCTTTCTTT

d_gene: TRBD1
v_gene: TRBV5-1
j_gene: TRBJ2-7
abundance: .
CDR3aa: CASSTARRGTGLNQQYF
CDR3nt: TGCGCCAGCAGCACAGCTAGACGGGGGACAGGGCTGAACCAGCAGTACTTC

d_gene: TRBD2
v_gene: TRBV18
j_gene: TRBJ2-2
abundance: few
CDR3aa: CASSLAGDANTGELFF
CDR3nt: TGTGCCAGCTCACTAGCGGGAGACGCGAACACCGGGGAGCTGTTTTTT

d_gene: .
v_gene: TRBV28
j_gene: TRBJ2-2
abundance: .
CDR3aa: CASSNPDTGELFF
CDR3nt: TGTGCCAGCAGCAACCCGGACACCGGGGAGCTGTTTTTT

d_gene: .
v_gene: TRBV10-1
j_gene: TRBJ2-2
abundance: many
CDR3aa: CASSEALAGAGELFF
CDR3nt: TGCGCCAGCAGTGAAGCCCTAGCAGGCGCCGGGGAGCTGTTTTTT

d_gene: TRBD2
v_gene: TRBV20-1
j_gene: TRBJ2-1
abundance: many
CDR3aa: CSAPPRGSSYNEQFF
CDR3nt: TGCAGTGCTCCTCCCCGCGGGAGCTCCTACAATGAGCAGTTCTTC

d_gene: .
v_gene: TRBV11-3
j_gene: TRBJ2-1
abundance: few
CDR3aa: CASSPDGPPNEQFF
CDR3nt: TGTGCCAGCAGCCCCGACGGCCCCCCAAATGAGCAGTTCTTC

d_gene: .
v_gene: TRBV5-1
j_gene: TRBJ2-1
abundance: many
CDR3aa: CASSPSGRGPYNEQFF
CDR3nt: TGCGCCAGCAGCCCCTCGGGCAGGGGCCCCTACAATGAGCAGTTCTTC

d_gene: .
v_gene: TRBV29-1
j_gene: TRBJ2-5
abundance: few
CDR3aa: CSVEDGRQEKETQYF
CDR3nt: TGCAGCGTTGAAGATGGGAGACAGGAGAAAGAGACCCAGTACTTC

d_gene: TRBD2
v_gene: TRBV29-1
j_gene: TRBJ2-1
abundance: few
CDR3aa: CSAEGGSPSYNEQFF
CDR3nt: TGCAGCGCAGAGGGCGGGAGTCCCTCCTACAATGAGCAGTTCTTC

d_gene: .
v_gene: TRBV25-1
j_gene: TRBJ1-2
abundance: many
CDR3aa: CASSDPSGPSAGYTF
CDR3nt: TGTGCCAGCAGTGACCCATCCGGGCCCTCGGCCGGCTACACCTTC

d_gene: .
v_gene: TRBV6-5
j_gene: TRBJ2-5
abundance: few
CDR3aa: CASSYTLGKGQETQYF
CDR3nt: TGTGCCAGCAGTTACACCCTCGGGAAGGGCCAAGAGACCCAGTACTTC

d_gene: .
v_gene: TRBV20-1
j_gene: TRBJ2-7
abundance: many
CDR3aa: CSARRYEQYF
CDR3nt: TGCAGTGCTAGACGTTACGAGCAGTACTTC

d_gene: TRBD2
v_gene: TRBV12-3/TRBV12-4
j_gene: TRBJ2-3
abundance: many
CDR3aa: CASTPGGMTDTQYF
CDR3nt: TGTGCCAGCACCCCGGGGGGGATGACAGATACGCAGTATTTT

d_gene: TRBD2
v_gene: TRBV5-5
j_gene: TRBJ2-1
abundance: .
CDR3aa: CASSLGPLGGGLYNEQFF
CDR3nt: TGTGCCAGCAGCTTGGGGCCCCTAGGCGGGGGACTCTACAATGAGCAGTTCTTC

d_gene: .
v_gene: TRBV3-1
j_gene: TRBJ2-3
abundance: few
CDR3aa: CASSQVEGFLADTQYF
CDR3nt: TGTGCCAGCAGCCAAGTGGAGGGGTTCTTGGCAGATACGCAGTATTTT

d_gene: .
v_gene: TRBV7-2
j_gene: TRBJ2-5
abundance: .
CDR3aa: CASSLSLAPQETQYF
CDR3nt: TGTGCCAGCAGCTTATCTCTAGCACCACAAGAGACCCAGTACTTC